Each of the 27 T cell receptor beta chains below was sequenced from the same sample in a study of blood T cell repertoires in COVID-19. The repertoire was sequenced with immunoSEQ multiplex PCR; TCRdb's copy has only in-frame clones and lacks some. The data hold 100,000 to 150,000 clones, with roughly 70% observed a single time. Sequenced: peripheral blood. The receptors here all came from a human donor with acute or convalescent COVID-19. The donor label of this sample is uncertain.

V is TRBV19 and J is TRBJ1-2, with D maybe TRBD1 (5 bases). Trimming removed 5 bases at V and 0 bases at J, with 10 bases between. Germline V CDR1 and CDR2: LNHDA, SQIVND (reference sequence). The CDR3 is made up of 14 amino acids. The DNA for the CDR3 is TGTGCCAGTAGTGGGGCAGGGTCTAACTATGGCTACACCTTC. It is translated as CASSGAGSNYGYTF.

A few counts support this clone. V usage is TRBV15 and J usage is TRBJ2-5, with a tentative D call TRBD1 (6 bases). Germline V gives CDR1 LNHNV, CDR2 YYDKDF (reference sequence). This CDR3 has 17 amino acids. Trimming left V 3 bases short and J 5 bases short, with 22 bases between. The CDR3 sequence is CATSRERAGQRFETQYF. As DNA, the CDR3 is TGTGCCACCAGCAGGGAAAGGGCCGGACAGCGTTTCGAGACCCAGTACTTC.

The chain joins TRBV29-1 to TRBJ1-5, with 8 nucleotides matching TRBD1. Germline V gives CDR1 SQVTM, CDR2 ANQGSEA. Trimming took 1 base from V and 6 from J; bases not matched to a gene: 2. The CDR3 contains 13 residues. For the CDR3, the DNA is TGCAGCGTTGAAGCAGGGGGCGGTCAGCCCCAGCATTTT. It yields the protein CSVEAGGGQPQHF.

In this sample, this clone turned up a few times. The genes are TRBV29-1 and TRBJ1-2, with D perhaps TRBD1 (6 bases). Between the trimmed V and J ends, which lost 7 bases and 0 bases, there was a span of 12 bases. CDR1 is SQVTM and CDR2 is ANQGSEA in the germline V gene. This CDR3 is built from 13 residues. The CDR3 DNA sequence: TGCAGCGCCTCCGGACAGTCTAACTATGGCTACACCTTC. Encoded protein: CSASGQSNYGYTF. The full variable domain, rest sourced from reference TRBV29-1 and TRBJ1-2, is SAVISQKPSRDICQRGTSLTIQCQVDSQVTMMFWYRQQPGQSLTLIATANQGSEATYESGFVIDKFPISRPNLTFSTLTVSNMSPEDSSIYLCSASGQSNYGYTFGSGTRLTVV.

The chain carries TRBV5-1 and TRBJ2-1, with 9 bases that match TRBD1. J was trimmed by 4 bases and V by 4 bases; bases with no gene match: 6. The CDR3 is made up of 15 amino acids. Germline loops: CDR1 SGHRS, CDR2 YFSETQ. CDR3 protein: CASSPTGTGYNEQFF. The CDR3 DNA reads TGCGCCAGCAGCCCGACCGGGACAGGGTACAATGAGCAGTTCTTC.

The chain combines TRBV24-1 with TRBJ2-3; no clear D. V lost 1 base and J 5 bases, leaving 3 bases between the germline ends. This CDR3 contains 12 residues. CDR1 and CDR2 from the germline V gene are KGHDR and SFDVKD. CDR3 DNA sequence: TGTGCCACCAGTGATTTTCTAGATACGCAGTATTTT. As protein: CATSDFLDTQYF.

The V gene is TRBV7-9, the J gene TRBJ1-2; D gene uncertain. Germline V gives CDR1 SEHNR, CDR2 FQNEAQ (reference sequence). The CDR3 is 18 amino acids. V lost 0 bases to trimming and J lost 5 bases, with 22 bases between them. The CDR3, as DNA: TGTGCCAGCAGCTTAGCCGGGTCGACGGAGGAATGGGGTTATGGCTACACCTTC. It yields the protein CASSLAGSTEEWGYGYTF.

The chain is built from TRBV12-3 or TRBV12-4 and TRBJ1-2; D gene ambiguous. The CDR3 loop spans 13 amino acids. Trimming pared 2 bases from V and 7 bases from J, leaving 11 bases between. This CDR3 is CASSLRGYSGYTF. The CDR3 coding sequence is TGTGCCAGCAGTTTACGGGGTTACAGTGGCTACACCTTC.

This clone was recorded only once. The J gene is TRBJ2-1, the V gene TRBV29-1; 8 bases align to TRBD2. The trim removed 6 bases at V and 5 bases at J, leaving 6 bases unmatched. Germline CDR1 reads SQVTM; CDR2 reads ANQGSEA. The CDR3 has 13 residues. This chain's CDR3 is CSVRGSGDNEQFF. In DNA, the CDR3 is TGCAGCGTGAGGGGTAGCGGGGACAATGAGCAGTTCTTC.

This clone was found once. This sequence joins TRBV5-4 and TRBJ2-7, with unresolved D. V lost 2 bases and J 0 bases, leaving 9 bases between the germline ends. The CDR3 runs 14 residues. Germline V gene lookup returns CDR1 SGHNT and CDR2 YYREEE (reference sequence). The CDR3 loop is CASSFAGSSYEQYV. The CDR3 DNA follows: TGTGCCAGCAGCTTTGCAGGAAGCTCCTACGAGCAGTACGTC.

This clone appeared once. The chain recombines TRBV12-3 or TRBV12-4 with TRBJ1-5, with 9 bases identical to TRBD1. J lost 7 bases, V lost 8 bases, and 6 bases had no gene match. The CDR3 contains 13 residues. The chain's CDR3 is CASCGTGKQPQHF. CDR3 bases: TGTGCCAGCTGTGGGACAGGGAAACAGCCCCAGCATTTT.

The chain has TRBV9 and TRBJ1-2; 9 nucleotides align to TRBD1. V shed 4 bases and J 7 bases; nucleotides not matched to a gene: 8. In germline, CDR1 is SGDLS, CDR2 YYNGEE. This CDR3 has 14 residues. CDR3 in amino acids: CASSPDRGLGGYTF. In DNA, the CDR3 is TGTGCCAGCAGCCCGGACAGGGGATTGGGTGGCTACACCTTC.

The chain is built from TRBV6-5 and TRBJ2-5, with TRBD2 identical over 7 bases. The CDR3 has 14 amino acids. V shed 2 bases and J 5 bases; nucleotides not matched to a gene: 5. Germline assignment: CDR1 MNHEY and CDR2 SVGAGI. The CDR3 nucleotides read TGTGCCAGCAGTTACGGTGCGGGGGTGGAGACCCAGTACTTC. Translating gives CASSYGAGVETQYF.

V is TRBV7-9 and J is TRBJ2-2, with a tentative D call TRBD2 (5 bases). The germline V and J ends were trimmed by 5 bases and 2 bases, with 18 bases remaining between them. The CDR3 totals 17 residues. Germline V gives CDR1 SEHNR, CDR2 FQNEAQ (reference sequence). This CDR3 reads CASSLVGRGLNTGELFF. CDR3 DNA: TGTGCCAGCAGCCTAGTTGGTCGAGGGCTTAACACCGGGGAGCTGTTTTTT.

This chain connects TRBV3-1 (or the pseudogene TRBV3-2) to TRBJ1-6; D possibly corresponds to TRBD1 (5 bases). This CDR3 contains 16 residues. V was trimmed by 1 base and J by 9 bases, leaving 16 bases between them. CDR1 and CDR2 from the germline V gene are LGHDT and YNNKEL (reference sequence). The CDR3 here is CASSQVPGPASSPLHF. The CDR3 DNA reads as TGTGCCAGCAGCCAAGTTCCAGGGCCAGCGAGTTCACCCCTCCACTTT.

This clone appeared a few times. The genes are TRBV28 and TRBJ1-5, with D maybe TRBD1 (5 bases). The CDR3 consists of 13 residues. Germline loops: CDR1 MDHEN, CDR2 SYDVKM. With 7 bases removed from V and 7 bases from J, the gap between germline ends came to 14 bases. This CDR3 is CASNSGGSQPQHF. The CDR3 nucleotides read TGTGCCAGCAATTCGGGGGGTTCCCAGCCCCAGCATTTT.

CDR3 bases: TGTGCTAGTGGTCTCGGACAGTTCTCTAATGAAAAACTGTTTTTT. This sequence encodes CASGLGQFSNEKLFF. The genes are TRBV12-5 and TRBJ1-4; perhaps TRBD1 as D (6 bases). The V gene's germline CDR1 is LGHNT and CDR2 FRNRAP. The CDR3 runs 15 residues. Trimming took 5 bases from V and 3 from J, leaving 13 bases between them. The variable domain in full, completed from reference TRBV12-5 and TRBJ1-4, reads DARVTQTPRHKVTEMGQEVTMRCQPILGHNTVFWYRQTMMQGLELLAYFRNRAPLDDSGMPKDRFSAEMPDATLATLKIQPSEPRDSAVYFCASGLGQFSNEKLFFGSGTQLSVL.

This clone was detected a few times. This rearrangement joins TRBV5-1 to TRBJ2-3; D possibly corresponds to TRBD1 (5 bases). The V gene's germline CDR1 is SGHRS and CDR2 YFSETQ. V lost 2 bases, J lost 2 bases, and 12 bases lay in between. This CDR3 has 15 amino acids. CDR3 sequence: CASSLQSRDTDTQYF. CDR3 coding DNA: TGCGCCAGCAGCTTACAAAGCAGGGACACAGATACGCAGTATTTT.

In DNA, the CDR3 is TGTGCCAGCAGACTGGGAGTCCACAGCACAGATACGCAGTATTTT. Protein sequence: CASRLGVHSTDTQYF. The chain is built from TRBV6-5 and TRBJ2-3, with D tentatively TRBD2 (5 bases). CDR1 MNHEY and CDR2 SVGAGI come from the germline V gene. The CDR3 has 15 residues. The V end was cut by 6 bases, the J end by 0 bases, with 13 bases between.

This clone has a single count. The rearrangement joins TRBV5-1 to TRBJ2-7; perhaps TRBD2 as D (5 bases). The CDR3 has 15 residues. Germline CDR1 is SGHRS and CDR2 is YFSETQ. V shed 6 bases and J shed 0 bases, with 16 bases lying between them. CDR3 DNA sequence: TGCGCCAGCACCTCGGGGAACCTCGGCTCCTACGAGCAGTACTTC. Its translation is CASTSGNLGSYEQYF.

The chain employs TRBV27 and TRBJ2-6; possible D gene TRBD1, 6 bases. This CDR3 region has 17 residues. Germline CDR1 is MNHEY and CDR2 is SMNVEV (reference sequence). The ends were cut back, 3 bases at V and 0 bases at J, with 12 bases in the middle. The CDR3 is CASSFGNRVSGANVLTF. DNA for the CDR3: TGTGCCAGCAGTTTCGGTAACAGGGTCTCTGGGGCCAACGTCCTGACTTTC.

The CDR3 DNA follows: TGTGCCAGCAGCTTAGGACAGGGCGGAACCGGGGAGCTGTTTTTT. This gives the protein CASSLGQGGTGELFF. The J gene is TRBJ2-2, the V gene TRBV5-6, with 8 bases identical to TRBD1. Trimming cost V 2 bases and J 5 bases; bases outside gene matches: 5. CDR3 length equals 15 residues. CDR1 and CDR2 (germline): SGHDT, YYEEEE.

The J gene is TRBJ1-2, the V gene TRBV25-1; 11 nucleotides match TRBD1. Trimming took 8 bases from V and 5 from J; bases not matched to a gene: 10. This CDR3 region has 15 residues. Germline-derived CDR1 and CDR2 are MGHDK and SYGVNS. The CDR3 protein is CASAGQGAKTYGYTF. The DNA of the CDR3 is TGTGCCAGCGCCGGACAGGGGGCTAAAACTTATGGCTACACCTTC.

This clone was counted a few times. The chain combines TRBV7-6 with TRBJ2-7, with 12 nucleotides matching TRBD2. Per germline, CDR1 SGHVS and CDR2 FNYEAQ. V gave up 1 base and J gave up 5 bases; unmatched junction bases: 3. This CDR3 comprises 15 residues. The CDR3 DNA is TGTGCCAGCAGCTTAGGACTAGCGGGGGCCAACGAGCAGTACTTC. Translated, it gives CASSLGLAGANEQYF.

The chain recombines TRBV27 with TRBJ1-1; D is undetermined. The germline CDR1 and CDR2 sequences are MNHEY and SMNVEV (reference sequence). The CDR3 is 13 amino acids. Trimming removed 6 bases from V and 3 bases from J, with 11 bases in between. The CDR3 spells CASRRTRDTEAFF. CDR3 nucleotide sequence: TGTGCCAGCAGGAGGACGAGGGACACTGAAGCTTTCTTT.

The chain has TRBV2 and TRBJ1-1; 7 nucleotides align to TRBD1. Germline V lookup: CDR1 SNHLY, CDR2 FYNNEI. The V and J ends lost 5 bases and 3 bases, in that order; junction bases with no gene match: 6. The CDR3 contains 14 residues. The CDR3 loop reads CASSFQGGDTEAFF. Written as DNA, the CDR3 is TGTGCCAGCAGTTTTCAGGGGGGAGACACTGAAGCTTTCTTT.

The rearrangement uses TRBV28 and TRBJ2-2; 9 bases fit TRBD2. In germline, CDR1 is MDHEN, CDR2 SYDVKM. The CDR3 is made up of 15 amino acids. V lost 2 bases, J lost 6 bases, and 4 bases stayed unmatched. The CDR3 DNA reads TGTGCCAGCAGTTTAACGGCGGGGGGGCCCGGGGAGCTGTTTTTT. This gives the protein CASSLTAGGPGELFF.